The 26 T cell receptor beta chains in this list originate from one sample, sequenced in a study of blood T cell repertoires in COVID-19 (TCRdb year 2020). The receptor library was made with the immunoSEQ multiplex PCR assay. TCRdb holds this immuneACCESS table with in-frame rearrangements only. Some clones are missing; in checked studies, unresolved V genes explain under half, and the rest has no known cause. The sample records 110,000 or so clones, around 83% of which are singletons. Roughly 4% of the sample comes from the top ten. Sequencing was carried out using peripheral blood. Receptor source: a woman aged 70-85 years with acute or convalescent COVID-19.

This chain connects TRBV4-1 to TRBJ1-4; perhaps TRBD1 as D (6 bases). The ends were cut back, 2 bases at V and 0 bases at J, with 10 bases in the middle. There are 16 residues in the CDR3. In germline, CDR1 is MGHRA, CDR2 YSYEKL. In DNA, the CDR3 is TGCGCCAGCAGCCAAAAGGGGGATACAACTAATGAAAAACTGTTTTTT. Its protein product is CASSQKGDTTNEKLFF.

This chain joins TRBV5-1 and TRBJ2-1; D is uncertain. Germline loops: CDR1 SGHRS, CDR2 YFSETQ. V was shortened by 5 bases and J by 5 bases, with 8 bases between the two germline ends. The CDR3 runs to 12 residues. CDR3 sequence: CASRDSNNEQFF. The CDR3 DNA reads TGCGCCAGCAGAGATTCTAACAATGAGCAGTTCTTC.

The CDR3 sequence: CASSLGARGSTEAFF. The CDR3 region has the DNA TGCGCCAGCAGCTTGGGGGCCCGGGGAAGCACTGAAGCTTTCTTT. The V gene is TRBV5-1, the J gene TRBJ1-1, with D uncertain. V was cut by 0 bases and J by 4 bases, with 13 bases left in between. The CDR3 runs to 15 residues. Germline CDR1 and CDR2: SGHRS and YFSETQ.

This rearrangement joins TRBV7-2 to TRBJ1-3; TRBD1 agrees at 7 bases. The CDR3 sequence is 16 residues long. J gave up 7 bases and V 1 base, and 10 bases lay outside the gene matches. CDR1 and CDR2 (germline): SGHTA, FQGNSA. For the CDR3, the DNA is TGTGCCAGCAGCTTAGGAGGGGGCAGCGGTGGGAACACCATATATTTT. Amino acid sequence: CASSLGGGSGGNTIYF. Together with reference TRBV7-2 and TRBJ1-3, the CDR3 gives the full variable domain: GAGVSQSPSNKVTEKGKDVELRCDPISGHTALYWYRQSLGQGLEFLIYFQGNSAPDKSGLPSDRFSAERTGGSVSTLTIQRTQQEDSAVYLCASSLGGGSGGNTIYFGEGSWLTVV.

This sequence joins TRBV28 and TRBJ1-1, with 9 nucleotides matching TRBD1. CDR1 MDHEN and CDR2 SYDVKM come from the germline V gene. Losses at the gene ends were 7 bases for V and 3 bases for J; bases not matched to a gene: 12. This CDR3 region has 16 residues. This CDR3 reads CASTMGAGQGHTEAFF. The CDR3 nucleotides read TGTGCCAGCACCATGGGGGCGGGACAGGGTCACACTGAAGCTTTCTTT.

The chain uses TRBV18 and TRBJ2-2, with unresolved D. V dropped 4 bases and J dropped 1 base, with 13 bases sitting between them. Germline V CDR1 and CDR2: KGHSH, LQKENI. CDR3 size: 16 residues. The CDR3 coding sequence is TGTGCCAGCTCACTTTTTGGTACCGGGAACACCGGGGAGCTGTTTTTT. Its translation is CASSLFGTGNTGELFF.

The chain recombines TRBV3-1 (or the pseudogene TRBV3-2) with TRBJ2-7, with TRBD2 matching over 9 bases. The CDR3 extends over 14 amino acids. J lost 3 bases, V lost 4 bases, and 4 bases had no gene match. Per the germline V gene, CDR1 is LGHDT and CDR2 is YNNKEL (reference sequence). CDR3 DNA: TGTGCCAGCAGCCTGAGCGGGAGGTTCTACGAGCAGTACTTC. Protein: CASSLSGRFYEQYF.

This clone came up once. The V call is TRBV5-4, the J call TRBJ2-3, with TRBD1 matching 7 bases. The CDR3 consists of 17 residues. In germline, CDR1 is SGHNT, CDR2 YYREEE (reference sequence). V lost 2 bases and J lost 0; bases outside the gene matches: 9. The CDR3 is CASSLPGTAASTDTQYF. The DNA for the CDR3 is TGTGCCAGCAGCTTACCCGGGACAGCAGCTAGCACAGATACGCAGTATTTT.

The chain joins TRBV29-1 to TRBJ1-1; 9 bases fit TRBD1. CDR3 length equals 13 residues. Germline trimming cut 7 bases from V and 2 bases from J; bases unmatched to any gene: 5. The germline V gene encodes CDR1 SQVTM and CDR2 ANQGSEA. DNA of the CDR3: TGCAGCGGGGGGGACAGGGCTAACACTGAAGCTTTCTTT. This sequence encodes CSGGDRANTEAFF.

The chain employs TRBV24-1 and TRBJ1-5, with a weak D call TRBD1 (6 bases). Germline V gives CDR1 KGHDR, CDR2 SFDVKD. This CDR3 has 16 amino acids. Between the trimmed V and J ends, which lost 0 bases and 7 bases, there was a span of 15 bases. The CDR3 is CATSDLRGRGSQPQHF. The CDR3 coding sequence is TGTGCCACCAGTGATTTGCGCGGCAGGGGTAGCCAGCCCCAGCATTTT.

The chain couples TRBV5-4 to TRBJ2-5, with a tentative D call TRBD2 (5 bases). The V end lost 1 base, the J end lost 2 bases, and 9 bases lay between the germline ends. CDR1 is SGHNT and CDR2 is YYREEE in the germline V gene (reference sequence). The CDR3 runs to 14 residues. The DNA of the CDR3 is TGTGCCAGCAGCTTGATACGGGAACAAGAGACCCAGTACTTC. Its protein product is CASSLIREQETQYF.

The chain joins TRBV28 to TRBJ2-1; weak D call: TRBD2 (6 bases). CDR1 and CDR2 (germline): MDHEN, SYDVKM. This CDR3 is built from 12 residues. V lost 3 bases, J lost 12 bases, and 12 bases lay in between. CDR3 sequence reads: CASSFRDFGQFF. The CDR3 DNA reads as TGTGCCAGCAGTTTCCGGGACTTTGGGCAGTTCTTC.

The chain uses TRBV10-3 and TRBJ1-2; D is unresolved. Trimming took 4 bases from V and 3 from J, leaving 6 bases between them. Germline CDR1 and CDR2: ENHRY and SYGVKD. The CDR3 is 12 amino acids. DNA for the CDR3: TGTGCCATCAGTGTGGGAGACTATGGCTACACCTTC. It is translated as CAISVGDYGYTF.

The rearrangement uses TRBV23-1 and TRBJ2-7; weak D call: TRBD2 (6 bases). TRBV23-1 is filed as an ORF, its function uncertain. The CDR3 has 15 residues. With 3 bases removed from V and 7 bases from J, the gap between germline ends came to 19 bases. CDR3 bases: TGCGCCAGCAGTCACCCCACGGGGGTCCGGGTGGAGCAGTACGTC. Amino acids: CASSHPTGVRVEQYV.

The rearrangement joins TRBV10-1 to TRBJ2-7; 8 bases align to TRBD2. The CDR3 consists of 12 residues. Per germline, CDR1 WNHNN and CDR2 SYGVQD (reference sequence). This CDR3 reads CASSYSGDPKNV. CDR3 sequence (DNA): TGCGCCAGCAGTTATAGCGGGGACCCGAAAAACGTC.

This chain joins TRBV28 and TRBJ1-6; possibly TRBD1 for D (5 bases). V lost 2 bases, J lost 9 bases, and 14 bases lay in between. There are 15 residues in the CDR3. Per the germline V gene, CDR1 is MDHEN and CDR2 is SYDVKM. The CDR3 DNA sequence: TGTGCCAGCAGTTTAGAAGGGGTGCCTTCTTCACCCCTCCACTTT. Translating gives CASSLEGVPSSPLHF.

CDR3 sequence: CASSSNRQGETQYF. In nucleotides, the CDR3 is TGTGCCAGCAGTTCCAATCGACAGGGAGAGACCCAGTACTTC. The chain recombines TRBV27 with TRBJ2-5; the match to TRBD1 covers 7 bases. The ends lost 4 bases at V and 4 bases at J; junction bases unmatched: 6. The CDR3 is 14 residues long. Germline CDR1 reads MNHEY; CDR2 reads SMNVEV (reference sequence).

CDR3 sequence reads: CASSSGSTNEKLFF. The DNA of the CDR3 is TGCGCCAGCAGCTCAGGGTCCACTAATGAAAAACTGTTTTTT. V gene TRBV5-1 combines with J gene TRBJ1-4; tentatively, D is TRBD1 (5 bases). V gave up 3 bases and J gave up 2 bases, with 8 bases separating them. CDR1 SGHRS and CDR2 YFSETQ come from the germline V gene. The CDR3 is made up of 14 amino acids.

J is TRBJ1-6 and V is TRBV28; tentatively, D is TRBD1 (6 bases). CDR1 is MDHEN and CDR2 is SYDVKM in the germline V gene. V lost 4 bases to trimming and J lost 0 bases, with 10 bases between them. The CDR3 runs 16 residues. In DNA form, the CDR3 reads TGTGCCAGCAGTTATACAGGGATCTCCTATAATTCACCCCTCCACTTT. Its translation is CASSYTGISYNSPLHF.

The chain's CDR3 is CASSQDLAGNTDTQYF. CDR3 DNA: TGCGCCAGCAGCCAAGATCTGGCGGGGAACACAGATACGCAGTATTTT. The chain links TRBV4-1 to TRBJ2-3; D might be TRBD2 (6 bases). Germline V gene lookup returns CDR1 MGHRA and CDR2 YSYEKL. The CDR3 runs to 16 residues. Trimming took 0 bases from V and 2 from J, leaving 12 bases between them.

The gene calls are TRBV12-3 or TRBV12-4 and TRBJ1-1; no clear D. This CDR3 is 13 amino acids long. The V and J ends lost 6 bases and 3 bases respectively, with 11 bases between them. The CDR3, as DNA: TGTGCCAGCAGGGTCAGGATGGACACTGAAGCTTTCTTT. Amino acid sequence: CASRVRMDTEAFF.

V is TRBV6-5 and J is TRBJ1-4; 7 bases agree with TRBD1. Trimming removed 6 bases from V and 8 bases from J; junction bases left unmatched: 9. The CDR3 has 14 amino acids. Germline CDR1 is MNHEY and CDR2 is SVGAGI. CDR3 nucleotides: TGTGCCAGCAGGGAGACAGGGTTGGCGGAAAAACTGTTTTTT. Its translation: CASRETGLAEKLFF.

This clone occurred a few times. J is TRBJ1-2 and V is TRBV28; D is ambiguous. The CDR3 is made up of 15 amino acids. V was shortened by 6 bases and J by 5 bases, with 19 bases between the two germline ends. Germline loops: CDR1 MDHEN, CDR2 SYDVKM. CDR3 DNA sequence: TGTGCCAGCAGCCCTAACGTTGAGTCCGGGTATGGCTACACCTTC. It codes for CASSPNVESGYGYTF.

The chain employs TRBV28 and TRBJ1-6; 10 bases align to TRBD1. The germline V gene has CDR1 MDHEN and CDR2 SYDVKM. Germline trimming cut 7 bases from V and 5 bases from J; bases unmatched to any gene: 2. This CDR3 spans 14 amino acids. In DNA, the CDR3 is TGTGCCAGCATCGGGACAGGGGATAATTCACCCCTCCACTTT. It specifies CASIGTGDNSPLHF.

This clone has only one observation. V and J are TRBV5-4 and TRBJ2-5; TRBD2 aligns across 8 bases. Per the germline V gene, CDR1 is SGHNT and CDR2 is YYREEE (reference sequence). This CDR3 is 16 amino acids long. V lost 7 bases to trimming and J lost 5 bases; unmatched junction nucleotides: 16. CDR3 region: CASRRATREGKETQYF. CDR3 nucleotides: TGTGCCAGCCGGAGGGCCACCCGGGAGGGCAAGGAGACCCAGTACTTC.

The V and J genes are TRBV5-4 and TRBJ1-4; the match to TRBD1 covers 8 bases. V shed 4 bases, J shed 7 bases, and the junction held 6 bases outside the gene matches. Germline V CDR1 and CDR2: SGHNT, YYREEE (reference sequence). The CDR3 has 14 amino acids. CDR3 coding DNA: TGTGCCAGCAGCCTGGGACAGGAGGCTGAAAAACTGTTTTTT. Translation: CASSLGQEAEKLFF.